This entry lists 26 T cell receptor beta chains sequenced from one sample in a study of post-analysis software for immune sequencing data. Study-level findings and limits: Patients used several TRBV segments, including TRBV5-6, TRBV5-1 and TRBV20-1, more often than controls.

The antigens of these receptors remain unknown. Unique molecular identifiers were built into the TCR beta cDNA libraries. Using its own MiXCR run on the PCR reads, TCRdb lists one record per CDR3 protein. The sample contains approximately 660,000 distinct CDR3 sequences, around 60% of which appear only once. The specimen was blood. These TCRs come from a girl aged 2 to 10 with multiple sclerosis.

J is TRBJ2-3 and V is TRBV20-1, with 8 bases identical to TRBD2. CDR1 is DFQATT and CDR2 is SNEGSKA in the germline V gene (reference sequence). The J segment lost 4 bases and the V segment lost 7 bases, leaving 7 bases of the junction unmatched. CDR3 length: 13 amino acids. The CDR3, as DNA: TGCAGTGGGAGCGGGAGTATCGCAGATACGCAGTATTTT. Translated: CSGSGSIADTQYF.

This clonotype was seen more than once but under ten times. The chain joins TRBV18 to TRBJ2-1; TRBD2 agrees at 8 bases. The CDR3 runs 13 residues. Per germline, CDR1 KGHSH and CDR2 LQKENI. V lost 7 bases and J lost 4; bases outside the gene matches: 3. The CDR3 DNA reads TGTGCCAGCTGGGTAGCGGGGTACAATGAGCAGTTCTTC. Its translation: CASWVAGYNEQFF.

V gene TRBV20-1 combines with J gene TRBJ2-3; D gene ambiguous. This CDR3 contains 14 residues. Germline CDR1 reads DFQATT; CDR2 reads SNEGSKA (reference sequence). The germline V and J ends were trimmed by 3 bases and 9 bases, with 19 bases remaining between them. The CDR3 DNA sequence: TGCAGTGCTAGCTCGAGCTCCGAGACTCCGACGCAGTATTTT. It translates to CSASSSSETPTQYF.

This chain connects TRBV5-1 to TRBJ2-7; TRBD1 is a possible D gene (7 bases). Germline CDR1 and CDR2: SGHRS and YFSETQ. The length of the CDR3 is 15 residues. The germline V and J ends were trimmed by 4 bases and 2 bases, with 16 bases remaining between them. The CDR3 DNA reads TGCGCCAGCAGCACCGCGGGACAGCAAACCTACGAGCAGTACTTC. Residues: CASSTAGQQTYEQYF.

The chain employs TRBV27 and TRBJ2-1; possible D gene TRBD1, 5 bases. CDR1 and CDR2 from the germline V gene are MNHEY and SMNVEV (reference sequence). The CDR3 runs 13 residues. The V end was cut by 3 bases, the J end by 7 bases, with 10 bases between. The CDR3 reads CASSFARDNEQFF. CDR3 DNA: TGTGCCAGCAGTTTCGCCAGGGATAATGAGCAGTTCTTC.

The J gene is TRBJ2-2, the V gene TRBV29-1; D might be TRBD1 (5 bases). The germline V and J ends were trimmed by 6 bases and 5 bases, with 13 bases remaining between them. The CDR3 consists of 13 residues. Germline CDR1 reads SQVTM; CDR2 reads ANQGSEA. CDR3 DNA sequence: TGCAGCGTAGCTAAGGCAGGGACCGGGGAGCTGTTTTTT. Protein product: CSVAKAGTGELFF.

This chain links TRBV20-1 with TRBJ2-1; D might be TRBD1 (6 bases). Germline CDR1 reads DFQATT; CDR2 reads SNEGSKA (reference sequence). The germline V and J ends were trimmed by 2 bases and 4 bases, with 18 bases remaining between them. The CDR3 has 16 amino acids. The CDR3 DNA follows: TGCAGTGCTAGACCTACCGGGACAACCTATTACAATGAGCAGTTCTTC. It specifies CSARPTGTTYYNEQFF.

The chain has TRBV27 and TRBJ2-7, with D perhaps given as TRBD1 or TRBD2 (5 bases each). From germline, CDR1 is MNHEY and CDR2 SMNVEV (reference sequence). V shed 1 base and J shed 0 bases, with 13 bases lying between them. There are 16 residues in the CDR3. The CDR3 loop reads CASSLLPTGRSYEQYF. The CDR3 DNA is TGTGCCAGCAGTTTATTGCCTACGGGGCGCTCCTACGAGCAGTACTTC.

This clonotype showed up just a few times. The chain uses TRBV20-1 and TRBJ2-7; D might be TRBD2 (6 bases). CDR3 size: 14 residues. Germline V gives CDR1 DFQATT, CDR2 SNEGSKA (reference sequence). The V and J ends lost 1 base and 0 bases respectively, with 10 bases between them. The chain's CDR3 is CSARAGGSSYEQYF. The CDR3 nucleotides are TGCAGTGCTAGAGCTGGGGGGAGCTCCTACGAGCAGTACTTC.

The chain links TRBV2 to TRBJ1-5; D remains unclear. Trimming left V 3 bases short and J 5 bases short, with 17 bases between. The CDR3 totals 16 residues. Per germline, CDR1 SNHLY and CDR2 FYNNEI. CDR3 sequence reads: CASSDPWAPLDQPQHF. In nucleotides, the CDR3 is TGTGCCAGCAGTGATCCGTGGGCCCCCTTGGATCAGCCCCAGCATTTT. Full variable domain (missing parts from reference TRBV2 and TRBJ1-5): EPEVTQTPSHQVTQMGQEVILRCVPISNHLYFYWYRQILGQKVEFLVSFYNNEISEKSEIFDDQFSVERPDGSNFTLKIRSTKLEDSAMYFCASSDPWAPLDQPQHFGDGTRLSIL.

The chain links TRBV5-1 to TRBJ2-7; 8 bases align to TRBD2. Looked up from germline, CDR1 is SGHRS and CDR2 is YFSETQ. The CDR3 sequence is 15 residues long. V lost 4 bases to trimming and J lost 2 bases; unmatched junction nucleotides: 8. As DNA, the CDR3 is TGCGCCAGCAGCCCCCCTGAGCGGGGGACCTACGAGCAGTACTTC. Amino acids: CASSPPERGTYEQYF.

This clonotype was recorded a few times. This chain joins TRBV29-1 and TRBJ2-3; 7 bases match TRBD1. In germline, CDR1 is SQVTM, CDR2 ANQGSEA. Germline trimming cut 6 bases from V and 0 bases from J; bases unmatched to any gene: 3. The CDR3 sequence is 13 residues long. CDR3 DNA: TGCAGCGTCAAGGGGGCGAGCACAGATACGCAGTATTTT. Its protein is CSVKGASTDTQYF.

The V call is TRBV29-1, the J call TRBJ2-3, with no clear D. V was clipped by 5 bases and J by 0 bases, with 6 bases between them. There are 12 residues in the CDR3. Germline assignment: CDR1 SQVTM and CDR2 ANQGSEA. CDR3 bases: TGCAGCGTTTCGGACAGCACAGATACGCAGTATTTT. Amino acid sequence: CSVSDSTDTQYF.

The V call is TRBV12-3 or TRBV12-4, the J call TRBJ2-7, with 7 bases matching TRBD1. CDR3 length: 12 residues. Trimming at V came to 6 bases and at J to 5 bases, leaving 4 bases not matched to a gene. The CDR3 region has the DNA TGTGCCAGCAGCCCACAGGGGAACGAGCAGTACTTC. Translated: CASSPQGNEQYF.

The chain combines TRBV7-6 with TRBJ2-4; TRBD1 matches at 7 bases. With the DNA end fitting TRBJ2-7 better, the J assignment may be wrong. The CDR3 contains 14 residues. Germline V gene sequence: CDR1 SGHVS, CDR2 FNYEAQ. In DNA form, the CDR3 reads TGTGCCAGCAGCTTACGGCAGGGGGACTACGAGCAGTACTTC. It yields the protein CASSLRQGDYEQYF.

The rearrangement uses TRBV11-2 and TRBJ2-2; D possibly corresponds to TRBD1 (6 bases). This CDR3 has 15 amino acids. CDR1 is SGHAT and CDR2 is FQNNGV in the germline V gene. V lost 0 bases, J lost 3 bases, and 8 bases lay in between. CDR3 nucleotides: TGTGCCAGCAGCTTAGAGGGGGCTCACACCGGGGAGCTGTTTTTT. Encoded protein: CASSLEGAHTGELFF. Using reference TRBV11-2 and TRBJ2-2 for the parts outside the CDR3, the full variable domain is EAGVAQSPRYKIIEKRQSVAFWCNPISGHATLYWYQQILGQGPKLLIQFQNNGVVDDSQLPKDRFSAERLKGVDSTLKIQPAKLEDSAVYLCASSLEGAHTGELFFGEGSRLTVL.

Worth noting for this clonotype: A read error may account for a junction end that differs from germline. The chain employs TRBV12-3 or TRBV12-4 and TRBJ1-1; D might be TRBD1 (6 bases). The CDR3 runs to 14 residues. The CDR3 reads CASSIQGGETGAFF. The CDR3 DNA follows: TGTGCCAGCAGTATACAGGGAGGGGAGACTGGAGCTTTCTTT.

The rearrangement joins TRBV7-9 to TRBJ1-2; no reliable D call. This CDR3 comprises 11 residues. Germline V gene sequence: CDR1 SEHNR, CDR2 FQNEAQ (reference sequence). V shed 5 bases and J shed 11 bases, with 12 bases lying between them. CDR3 sequence (DNA): TGTGCCAGCAGCCCAGTCCCCGGGTACACCTTC. It encodes CASSPVPGYTF.

This clonotype was detected once. The rearrangement uses TRBV15 and TRBJ2-3; D possibly matches TRBD1 or TRBD2 (6 bases each). Deletions cut 5 bases from V and 2 bases from J, with 17 bases between. The CDR3 length is 16 residues. Germline loops: CDR1 LNHNV, CDR2 YYDKDF (reference sequence). CDR3 sequence: CATSPYKGGSTDTQYF. DNA of the CDR3: TGTGCCACCAGCCCGTATAAGGGGGGATCCACAGATACGCAGTATTTT.

A remark on this clonotype: The junction differs from germline at one of its ends, possibly a read error. This chain joins TRBV25-1 and TRBJ2-6; 8 bases are shared with TRBD1. This CDR3 region has 17 residues. Germline CDR1 is MGHDK and CDR2 is SYGVNS. CDR3 DNA: TGTGCCAGCAGTGCCACAGGGGGGAGCTCTGGGGCCAACGTCCGGACTTTC. The encoded protein is CASSATGGSSGANVRTF.

This clonotype showed up just a few times. J is TRBJ2-5 and V is TRBV11-3; 8 bases are shared with TRBD2. From germline, CDR1 is SGHNT and CDR2 YENEEA. The CDR3 is 15 amino acids. The V gene end was trimmed by 4 bases and the J gene end by 1 base; junction bases not matched to a gene: 5. CDR3 in amino acids: CASSWGSGIQETQYF. The CDR3 bases are TGTGCCAGCAGCTGGGGTAGCGGGATCCAAGAGACCCAGTACTTC.

The genes are TRBV6-5 and TRBJ2-1; TRBD1 aligns across 8 bases. J lost 8 bases, V lost 2 bases, and 8 bases had no gene match. This CDR3 is built from 15 residues. In germline, CDR1 is MNHEY, CDR2 SVGAGI. The CDR3 DNA reads TGTGCCAGCAGTTACACTTGGACAGGGTTACATGAGCAGTTCTTC. Protein sequence: CASSYTWTGLHEQFF.

The CDR3 DNA is TGCGCCAGCAGCTTGGGGGGGCAGGGGCGCACCTACGAGCAGTACTTC. Translated: CASSLGGQGRTYEQYF. The genes are TRBV5-1 and TRBJ2-7; a possible D gene is TRBD1 (6 bases). CDR3 length equals 16 residues. V was shortened by 0 bases and J by 2 bases, with 15 bases between the two germline ends. Germline V lookup: CDR1 SGHRS, CDR2 YFSETQ.

This clonotype has a single count. V and J are TRBV5-1 and TRBJ2-3; D is possibly TRBD1 (6 bases). The V gene lost 2 bases and the J gene lost 5 bases, with 12 bases spanning the gap. Germline lookup yields CDR1 SGHRS and CDR2 YFSETQ. The CDR3 spans 14 residues. The CDR3, as DNA: TGCGCCAGCAGCTTACCAGGGGTCATAGATACGCAGTATTTT. Translated, it gives CASSLPGVIDTQYF.

As to this clonotype: A junction boundary mismatches the germline segment, possibly from a read error. V gene TRBV10-3 combines with J gene TRBJ1-2; D is possibly TRBD1 (5 bases). This CDR3 is 15 amino acids long. The germline V gene encodes CDR1 ENHRY and CDR2 SYGVKD. The CDR3 DNA sequence: TGTGCCATCAGTGATGGTCATCCAGGGAACTATGACTACACCTTC. This codes for CAISDGHPGNYDYTF.

The chain links TRBV6-5 to TRBJ2-7; D is possibly TRBD1 (6 bases). The CDR3 contains 16 residues. Trimming cost V 0 bases and J 0 bases, with 12 bases left between them. Germline V CDR1 and CDR2: MNHEY, SVGAGI. CDR3 coding DNA: TGTGCCAGCAGTTACTCCCATCTCAGGGGCTCCTACGAGCAGTACTTC. Translated, it gives CASSYSHLRGSYEQYF.